The 23 T cell receptor beta chains reported below all come from one sample, sequenced in a study of CD8 T cells in Susac syndrome. An amount of RNA that ranged from roughly 0.45 to 1 ug was reverse transcribed with random hexamers. TCRdb passed the immunoSEQ multiplex PCR reads through MiXCR, listing each CDR3 protein once. The table has a few hundred thousand distinct CDR3 sequences, 85% seen once. Sequencing was carried out using CD8+ T cells from PBMCs. All receptors come from a human donor with multiple sclerosis.

This clonotype was seen once. The chain employs TRBV20-1 and TRBJ2-7; D is perhaps TRBD1 or TRBD2 (6 bases each). Trimming shortened V by 0 bases and J by 1 base, and 16 bases separated the two germline ends. The germline CDR1 and CDR2 sequences are DFQATT and SNEGSKA (reference sequence). The CDR3 has 16 amino acids. CDR3 bases: TGCAGTGCTAGAGAGGGGGGCTCAGGGGTTTCCTACGAGCAGTACTTC. Amino acid sequence: CSAREGGSGVSYEQYF.

This clonotype has more than one count but fewer than ten. The chain carries TRBV5-4 and TRBJ1-1, with D unclear. V lost 0 bases to trimming and J lost 4 bases, with 10 bases between them. Germline V gene sequence: CDR1 SGHNT, CDR2 YYREEE (reference sequence). CDR3 length: 14 residues. This CDR3 reads CASSLGPGSTEAFF. CDR3 DNA: TGTGCCAGCAGCTTGGGTCCGGGGTCCACTGAAGCTTTCTTT.

V and J are TRBV5-6 and TRBJ2-7; 7 bases fit TRBD1. The germline gives CDR1 SGHDT, CDR2 YYEEEE. The CDR3 is 15 residues long. With 2 bases clipped from V and 3 bases from J, the junction kept 8 bases outside the gene matches. CDR3 sequence reads: CASSFVTGPYYEQYF. CDR3 nucleotides: TGTGCCAGCAGCTTCGTGACAGGGCCTTACTACGAGCAGTACTTC.

The chain uses TRBV5-1 and TRBJ2-7, with D unresolved. CDR3 size: 13 residues. CDR1 and CDR2 (germline): SGHRS, YFSETQ. Trimming stripped 0 bases from V and 5 bases from J, with 9 bases between. CDR3 DNA: TGCGCCAGCAGCTTGGATCAGTACAACGAGCAGTACTTC. This sequence encodes CASSLDQYNEQYF.

The rearrangement links TRBV18 to TRBJ1-5; D gene unclear. The CDR3 consists of 14 residues. Germline V gene lookup returns CDR1 KGHSH and CDR2 LQKENI. Deletions cut 4 bases from V and 12 bases from J, with 19 bases between. The CDR3 protein is CASSRSGFPKLQHF. CDR3 nucleotide sequence: TGTGCCAGCTCACGGTCCGGCTTCCCCAAACTCCAGCATTTT.

This clonotype was observed a few times. J is TRBJ1-2 and V is TRBV5-4; weak D call: TRBD1 (6 bases). This CDR3 has 14 residues. V lost 6 bases and J lost 0, with 12 bases in between. The germline V gene encodes CDR1 SGHNT and CDR2 YYREEE (reference sequence). The CDR3 DNA sequence: TGTGCCAGCACCGAAGGACAGTCTAACTATGGCTACACCTTC. Amino acid sequence: CASTEGQSNYGYTF.

This chain joins TRBV6-5 and TRBJ2-7; 8 bases agree with TRBD2. The CDR3 spans 15 residues. With V trimmed by 7 bases and J by 0 bases, 8 bases remained unmatched. Germline CDR1 is MNHEY and CDR2 is SVGAGI. Written as DNA, the CDR3 is TGTGCCAGCACCCCGCAAGCGGGAGCCTCCTACGAGCAGTACTTC. Translating gives CASTPQAGASYEQYF.

The rearrangement links TRBV20-1 to TRBJ2-7; perhaps TRBD2 as D (6 bases). This CDR3 region has 13 residues. Trimming took off 1 base at V and 5 bases at J, with 12 bases between the two ends. From germline, CDR1 is DFQATT and CDR2 SNEGSKA (reference sequence). The CDR3: CSARGRARDEQYF. CDR3 bases: TGCAGTGCTAGAGGGAGGGCCCGGGACGAGCAGTACTTC.

This rearrangement joins TRBV7-9 to TRBJ2-1; D might be TRBD1 or TRBD2, each matching 5 bases. Trimming shortened V by 0 bases and J by 3 bases, and 9 bases separated the two germline ends. CDR1 SEHNR and CDR2 FQNEAQ come from the germline V gene (reference sequence). The CDR3 runs 15 residues. CDR3 nucleotide sequence: TGTGCCAGCAGCTTAGCCCCGGGGCGCTACAATGAGCAGTTCTTC. This translates into CASSLAPGRYNEQFF.

This chain connects TRBV28 to TRBJ2-5; D perhaps matches TRBD2 (7 bases). Germline values: CDR1 MDHEN, CDR2 SYDVKM. V dropped 4 bases and J dropped 4 bases, with 10 bases sitting between them. CDR3 length: 13 residues. The chain's CDR3 is CASSYRGGETQYF. The CDR3 bases are TGTGCCAGCAGTTATAGGGGGGGAGAGACCCAGTACTTC.

The chain carries TRBV6-2 or TRBV6-3 and TRBJ2-1; no clear D gene. Germline CDR1 and CDR2: MNHEY and SVGEGT. Trimming left V 0 bases short and J 6 bases short, with 9 bases between. The CDR3 is 14 amino acids. CDR3 nucleotide sequence: TGTGCCAGCAGTTACTCCGGCCCAGCCAATGAGCAGTTCTTC. Translation gives CASSYSGPANEQFF.

This chain connects TRBV12-3 or TRBV12-4 to TRBJ2-7, with 10 positions matching TRBD1. V dropped 5 bases and J dropped 5; count of bases not matched to a gene: 9. The CDR3 runs to 15 residues. The DNA of the CDR3 is TGTGCCAGCAGTGGATCGGGACAGGGGTCCCACGAGCAGTACTTC. It encodes CASSGSGQGSHEQYF.

The chain uses TRBV7-9 and TRBJ1-5, with D uncertain. The length of the CDR3 is 13 residues. V was shortened by 3 bases and J by 5 bases, with 8 bases between the two germline ends. Per the germline V gene, CDR1 is SEHNR and CDR2 is FQNEAQ (reference sequence). Here the CDR3 reads CASSFDGHQPQHF. In DNA, the CDR3 is TGTGCCAGCAGCTTTGACGGTCATCAGCCCCAGCATTTT.

With regard to this clonotype: At one end the junction does not follow the germline gene, possibly because of a read error. The V call is TRBV7-9, the J call TRBJ2-3; D may be TRBD1 (6 bases). This CDR3 region has 13 residues. Germline V gene sequence: CDR1 SEHNR, CDR2 FQNEAQ (reference sequence). The chain's CDR3 is CASSLAGVDTQYF. The DNA for the CDR3 is TGTGCCAGCAGCCTAGCAGGGGTAGATACGCAGTATTTT.

The CDR3 coding sequence is TGTGCCAGCAGCTCGCCCACGGGAAGCAGAGAGTTTTGGGTCACTGAAGCTTTCTTT. Its protein is CASSSPTGSREFWVTEAFF. The chain combines TRBV7-9 with TRBJ1-1; D not certain. V gave up 4 bases and J gave up 4 bases, with 28 bases separating them. The germline V gene encodes CDR1 SEHNR and CDR2 FQNEAQ (reference sequence). This CDR3 has 19 amino acids.

The chain links TRBV7-3 to TRBJ2-1; maybe TRBD2 (5 bases). V gave up 3 bases and J gave up 5 bases, with 8 bases separating them. Per germline, CDR1 SGHTA and CDR2 FQGTGA. CDR3 length: 13 amino acids. CDR3 residues: CASSFDGNNEQFF. DNA of the CDR3: TGTGCCAGCAGCTTTGACGGGAACAATGAGCAGTTCTTC.

V and J are TRBV6-5 and TRBJ2-7, with 8 nucleotides matching TRBD2. This CDR3 spans 15 amino acids. The germline gives CDR1 MNHEY, CDR2 SVGAGI. V lost 7 bases and J lost 0; bases outside the gene matches: 8. The CDR3 sequence: CASTSRLAFSYEQYF. For the CDR3, the DNA is TGTGCCAGCACCTCCCGACTAGCGTTCTCCTACGAGCAGTACTTC.

The V and J genes are TRBV12-3 or TRBV12-4 and TRBJ2-1; 13 bases align to TRBD2. The J segment lost 10 bases and the V segment lost 5 bases, leaving 17 bases of the junction unmatched. The length of the CDR3 is 18 residues. This CDR3 reads CASSGREWTSGRQSEQFF. The CDR3 DNA reads TGTGCCAGCAGTGGGCGAGAATGGACTAGCGGGAGACAGTCGGAGCAGTTCTTC.

The gene calls are TRBV9 and TRBJ2-7; D unresolved. The CDR3 loop spans 18 amino acids. V was clipped by 4 bases and J by 2 bases, with 25 bases between them. In germline, CDR1 is SGDLS, CDR2 YYNGEE. The CDR3 here is CASSPPPNEPLRPYEQYF. CDR3 sequence (DNA): TGTGCCAGCAGCCCTCCACCGAACGAACCTCTCCGCCCCTACGAGCAGTACTTC.

The V and J genes are TRBV4-3 and TRBJ2-2; maybe TRBD2 (6 bases). V was trimmed by 1 base and J by 0 bases, leaving 12 bases between them. Germline-derived CDR1 and CDR2 are LGHNA and YSLEER. The CDR3 runs 17 residues. The CDR3 reads CASSQVGTLTNTGELFF. CDR3 bases: TGCGCCAGCAGCCAAGTGGGGACTTTGACGAACACCGGGGAGCTGTTTTTT.

This clonotype was found once. This chain joins TRBV6-2 or TRBV6-3 and TRBJ1-2; D gene ambiguous. This CDR3 has 16 amino acids. CDR1 MNHEY and CDR2 SVGEGT come from the germline V gene. V lost 6 bases, J lost 6 bases, and 23 bases lay in between. Here the CDR3 reads CASSRRSPGIEHGYTF. The DNA for the CDR3 is TGTGCCAGCAGCCGAAGGTCGCCCGGTATTGAGCATGGCTACACCTTC.

The chain uses TRBV5-1 and TRBJ2-7, with D possibly matching TRBD2 (5 bases). V gave up 5 bases and J gave up 0 bases, with 15 bases separating them. This CDR3 region has 15 residues. The germline V gene encodes CDR1 SGHRS and CDR2 YFSETQ. The CDR3 DNA reads TGCGCCAGCAGACTAATAGCGTCGAGCTCCTACGAGCAGTACTTC. Amino acid sequence: CASRLIASSSYEQYF. The full variable domain, its missing parts supplied by reference TRBV5-1 and TRBJ2-7, is KAGVTQTPRYLIKTRGQQVTLSCSPISGHRSVSWYQQTPGQGLQFLFEYFSETQRNKGNFPGRFSGRQFSNSRSEMNVSTLELGDSALYLCASRLIASSSYEQYFGPGTRLTVT.

This clonotype has more than one count but fewer than ten. V is TRBV7-9 and J is TRBJ2-1; D may be TRBD1 (5 bases). Trimming stripped 5 bases from V and 4 bases from J, with 21 bases between. The CDR3 has 17 amino acids. Germline lookup yields CDR1 SEHNR and CDR2 FQNEAQ (reference sequence). The CDR3 DNA follows: TGTGCCAGCAGCCCCCCCCTGGGGCGGAAAGGGTACAATGAGCAGTTCTTC. Translated: CASSPPLGRKGYNEQFF.